The following is a T cell receptor beta chain sequence with its context. These data originate in a study of blood T cell repertoires in COVID-19. As for the study in general: Samples of COVID-19 (acute and convalescent) were obtained from the United States, Italy and Spain. Sample material is recorded as cDNA or gDNA derived from T cells, B-cell-depleted T cells, or PBMCs.

Study processing details: Counts of nucleated cells, estimated from reference gene primer amplification, were obtained. Here immunoSEQ multiplex PCR was the method, and the copy in TCRdb shows in-frame clones only, minus some. V and J calls plus clone size are reproduced from that table; the DNA served to infer D and trimming. This sample yields about 190,000 clones, of which around nine tenths are seen a single time; approximately 1.1% belongs to the top ten. Trimming removed 5 bases from V and 4 bases from J, with 9 bases in between. The CDR3 covers 13 residues. Germline assignment: CDR1 SGHTA and CDR2 FQGNSA.

The sequence was collected from a young man with acute or convalescent COVID-19. The specimen sequenced was peripheral blood. This sequence joins TRBV7-2 and TRBJ1-3; tentative D call: TRBD1 (6 bases). Here the CDR3 reads CASSPQGGNTIYF. The DNA for the CDR3 is TGTGCCAGCAGCCCTCAGGGGGGAAACACCATATATTTT.